The clone carrying this TCR beta chain has just a few counts. This specimen comes from a study of glioma-infiltrating T cells. Background on the study: Low-grade gliomas were grade II; glioblastomas were grade IV at initial diagnosis. Glioma patients had dexamethasone for six or fewer days before surgery.

TCR alpha and beta CDR3 regions were amplified from RNA using iRepertoire nested multiplex PCR. For one-step reverse transcription and amplification, 100-400 ng of tissue mRNA or PBMC total RNA was used. Via MiXCR, TCRdb re-called the multiplex PCR reads, giving one row per CDR3 protein. There are about 380,000 distinct CDR3 sequences in the sample; approximately 42% occur only once, and around 11% lies in the top ten. Trimming took 5 bases from V and 1 from J, leaving 4 bases between them. CDR3 length: 12 amino acids. Looked up from germline, CDR1 is KGHDR and CDR2 is SFDVKD. J is TRBJ1-1 and V is TRBV24-1; no firm D call. Sequences were obtained from glioma tissue, nonneoplastic brain tissue, or PBMCs (not recorded which). The receptor was derived from a human donor with low-grade glioma or glioblastoma, undergoing nonglioma brain surgery, or in good health (not recorded which). As DNA, the CDR3 is TGTGCCACCAGTGGAGAGAACACTGAAGCTTTCTTT. Its translation: CATSGENTEAFF.